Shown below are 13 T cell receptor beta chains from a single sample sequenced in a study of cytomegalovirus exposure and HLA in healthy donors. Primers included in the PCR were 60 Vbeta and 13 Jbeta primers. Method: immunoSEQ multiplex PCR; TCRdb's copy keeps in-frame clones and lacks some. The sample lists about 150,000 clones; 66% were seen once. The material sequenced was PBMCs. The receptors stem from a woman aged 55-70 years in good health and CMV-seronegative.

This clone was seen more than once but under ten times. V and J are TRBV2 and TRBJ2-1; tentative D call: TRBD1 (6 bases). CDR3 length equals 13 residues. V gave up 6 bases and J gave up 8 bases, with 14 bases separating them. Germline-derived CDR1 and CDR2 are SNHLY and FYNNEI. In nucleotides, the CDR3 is TGTGCCAGCAGACAGACAGGTTTCGATGAGCAGTTCTTC. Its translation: CASRQTGFDEQFF.

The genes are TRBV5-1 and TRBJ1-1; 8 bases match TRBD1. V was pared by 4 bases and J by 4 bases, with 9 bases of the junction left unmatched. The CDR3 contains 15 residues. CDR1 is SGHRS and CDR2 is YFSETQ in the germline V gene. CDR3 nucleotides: TGCGCCAGCAGCCGACAGGGGAGCCCCCCCACTGAAGCTTTCTTT. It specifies CASSRQGSPPTEAFF. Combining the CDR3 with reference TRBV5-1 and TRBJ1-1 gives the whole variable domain KAGVTQTPRYLIKTRGQQVTLSCSPISGHRSVSWYQQTPGQGLQFLFEYFSETQRNKGNFPGRFSGRQFSNSRSEMNVSTLELGDSALYLCASSRQGSPPTEAFFGQGTRLTVV.

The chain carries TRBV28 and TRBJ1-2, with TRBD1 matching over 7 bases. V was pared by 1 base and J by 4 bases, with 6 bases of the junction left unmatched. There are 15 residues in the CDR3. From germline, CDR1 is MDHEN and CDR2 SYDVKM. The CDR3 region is CASSLYTDRVYGYTF. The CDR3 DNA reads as TGTGCCAGCAGTTTATACACCGACAGGGTCTATGGCTACACCTTC.

For the CDR3, the DNA is TGTGCCAGCAGCTTGGAGCGGCTACCGCGAAATCAGCCCCAGCATTTT. Encoded protein: CASSLERLPRNQPQHF. This chain connects TRBV5-8 to TRBJ1-5; no reliable D call. Trimming stripped 0 bases from V and 4 bases from J, with 14 bases between. CDR3 length: 16 residues. Germline V gene data show CDR1 as SGHTS and CDR2 as YDEGEE.

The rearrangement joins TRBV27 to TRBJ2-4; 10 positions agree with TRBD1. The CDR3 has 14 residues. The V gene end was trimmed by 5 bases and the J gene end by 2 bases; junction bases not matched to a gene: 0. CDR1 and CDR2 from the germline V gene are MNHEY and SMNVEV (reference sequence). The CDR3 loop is CASSDRGPKNIQYF. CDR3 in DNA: TGTGCCAGCAGTGACAGGGGGCCCAAAAACATTCAGTACTTC.

The chain's CDR3 is CASSYGTGATGELFF. The CDR3, as DNA: TGTGCCAGCAGCTACGGGACAGGGGCCACCGGGGAGCTGTTTTTT. The V and J genes are TRBV7-8 and TRBJ2-2, with TRBD1 identical over 10 bases. Germline V CDR1 and CDR2: SGHVS, FQNEAQ. There are 15 residues in the CDR3. The junction had 3 bases not matched to a gene; V was cut back by 4 bases and J by 4 bases. Combining the CDR3 with reference TRBV7-8 and TRBJ2-2 gives the whole variable domain GAGVSQSPRYKVAKRGQDVALRCDPISGHVSLFWYQQALGQGPEFLTYFQNEAQLDKSGLPSDRFFAERPEGSVSTLKIQRTQQEDSAVYLCASSYGTGATGELFFGEGSRLTVL.

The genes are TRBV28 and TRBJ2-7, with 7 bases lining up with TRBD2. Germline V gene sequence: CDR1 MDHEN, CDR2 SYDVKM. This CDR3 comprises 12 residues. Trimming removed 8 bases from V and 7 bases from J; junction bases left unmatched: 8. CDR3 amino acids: CASQGAGLEQYF. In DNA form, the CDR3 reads TGTGCCAGCCAGGGAGCGGGGTTGGAGCAGTACTTC.

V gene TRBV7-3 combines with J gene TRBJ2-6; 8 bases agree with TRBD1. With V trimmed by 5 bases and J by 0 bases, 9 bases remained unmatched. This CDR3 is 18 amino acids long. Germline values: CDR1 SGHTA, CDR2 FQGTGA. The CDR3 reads CASSPTTGVGSGANVLTF. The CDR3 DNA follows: TGTGCCAGCAGCCCCACGACAGGGGTCGGCTCTGGGGCCAACGTCCTGACTTTC.

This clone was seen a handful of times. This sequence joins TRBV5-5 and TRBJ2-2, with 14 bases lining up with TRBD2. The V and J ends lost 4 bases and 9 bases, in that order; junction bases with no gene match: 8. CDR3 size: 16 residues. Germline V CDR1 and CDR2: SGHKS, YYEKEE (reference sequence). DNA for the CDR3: TGTGCCAGCAGCACGGGGACTAGCGGGAGAATAAGGGAGCTGTTTTTT. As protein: CASSTGTSGRIRELFF.

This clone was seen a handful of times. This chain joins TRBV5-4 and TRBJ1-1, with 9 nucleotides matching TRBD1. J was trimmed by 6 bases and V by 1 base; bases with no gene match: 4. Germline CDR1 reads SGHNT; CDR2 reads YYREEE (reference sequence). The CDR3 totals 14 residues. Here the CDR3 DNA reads TGTGCCAGCAGCTTGAGGACAGGGGTATCTGAAGCTTTCTTT. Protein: CASSLRTGVSEAFF.

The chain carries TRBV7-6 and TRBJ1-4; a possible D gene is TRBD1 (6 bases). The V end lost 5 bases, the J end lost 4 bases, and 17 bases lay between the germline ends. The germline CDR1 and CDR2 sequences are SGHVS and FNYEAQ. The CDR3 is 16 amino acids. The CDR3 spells CASSPLPGHLNEKLFF. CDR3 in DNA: TGTGCCAGCAGCCCACTCCCGGGACATCTTAATGAAAAACTGTTTTTT.

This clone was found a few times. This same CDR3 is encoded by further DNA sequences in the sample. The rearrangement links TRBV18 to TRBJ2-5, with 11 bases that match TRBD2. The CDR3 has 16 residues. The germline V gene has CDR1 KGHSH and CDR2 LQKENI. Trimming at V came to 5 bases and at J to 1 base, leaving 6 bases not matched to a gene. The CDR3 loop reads CASSSLAGGLQETQYF. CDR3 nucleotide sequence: TGTGCCAGCTCATCCCTAGCGGGGGGTCTCCAAGAGACCCAGTACTTC.

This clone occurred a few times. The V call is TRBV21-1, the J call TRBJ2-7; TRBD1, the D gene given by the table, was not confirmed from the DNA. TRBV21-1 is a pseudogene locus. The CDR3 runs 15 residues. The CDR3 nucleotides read TGTGCCAGCAGCCGACAGGTGTCGAGCTCCTACGAGCAGTACTTC. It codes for CASSRQVSSSYEQYF.